Listed here are 2 T cell receptor beta chains from one sample, sequenced in a study of cytomegalovirus exposure and HLA in healthy donors. The PCR used 60 Vbeta and 13 Jbeta primers. TCRdb's copy holds only in-frame clones and misses some; the assay was immunoSEQ multiplex PCR. The sample lists 200,000 or so clones; 82% were seen once. The sample was PBMCs. The receptor set was obtained from a woman between 45 and 65 years old in good health and CMV-seropositive.

The chain combines TRBV5-1 with TRBJ1-1; D possibly corresponds to TRBD1 (5 bases). This CDR3 is built from 16 residues. The V end was cut by 0 bases, the J end by 6 bases, with 18 bases between. The germline gives CDR1 SGHRS, CDR2 YFSETQ. The CDR3 sequence is CASSLEGPGNNSEAFF. DNA for the CDR3: TGCGCCAGCAGCTTGGAGGGTCCAGGGAATAACTCTGAAGCTTTCTTT.

J is TRBJ2-7 and V is TRBV18, with D unresolved. This CDR3 contains 11 residues. The germline CDR1 and CDR2 sequences are KGHSH and LQKENI. V gave up 3 bases and J gave up 5 bases, with 5 bases separating them. CDR3 nucleotides: TGTGCCAGCTCACCTGAGGACGAGCAGTACTTC. Amino acids: CASSPEDEQYF.